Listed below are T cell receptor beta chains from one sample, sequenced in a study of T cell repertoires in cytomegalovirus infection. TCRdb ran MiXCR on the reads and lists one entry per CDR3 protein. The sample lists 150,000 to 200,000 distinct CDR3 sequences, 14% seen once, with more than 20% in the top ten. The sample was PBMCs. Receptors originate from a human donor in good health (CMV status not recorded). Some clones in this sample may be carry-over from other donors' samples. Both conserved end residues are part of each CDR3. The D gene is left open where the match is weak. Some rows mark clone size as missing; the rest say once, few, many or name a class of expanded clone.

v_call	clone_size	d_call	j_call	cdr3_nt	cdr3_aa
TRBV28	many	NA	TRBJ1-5	TGTGCCAGCAGGCATCCAGGTAGCAATCAGCCCCAGCATTTT	CASRHPGSNQPQHF
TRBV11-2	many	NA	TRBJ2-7	TGTGCCAGCAGCCCACCACCCCGGGACCGCGCTTTTGAGCAGTACTTC	CASSPPPRDRAFEQYF
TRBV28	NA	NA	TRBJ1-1	TGTGCCAGCAGTCCAGCTTCCATGAACACTGAAGCTTTCTTT	CASSPASMNTEAFF
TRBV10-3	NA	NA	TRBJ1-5	TGTGCCATCAGTGAGACTGGGGACAGCAATCAGCCCCAGCATTTT	CAISETGDSNQPQHF
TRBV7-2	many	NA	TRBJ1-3	TGTGCCAGCAGCGGGCAGACCCTGAGGACAGGAAACACCATATATTTT	CASSGQTLRTGNTIYF
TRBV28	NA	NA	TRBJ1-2	TGTGCCACCCAAGGAGGGGTCTATGGCTACACCTTC	CATQGGVYGYTF
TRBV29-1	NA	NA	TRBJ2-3	TGCAGCGTTGTCGGGGGAGCCGGAGATACGCAGTATTTT	CSVVGGAGDTQYF
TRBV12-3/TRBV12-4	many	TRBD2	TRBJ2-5	TGTGCCAGCAGTCTCGGACTAGCTGAGACCCAGTACTTC	CASSLGLAETQYF
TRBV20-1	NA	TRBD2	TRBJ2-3	TGCAGTGCTCACGCCGGCGGGAGTGCAGATACGCAGTATTTT	CSAHAGGSADTQYF
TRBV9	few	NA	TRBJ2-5	TGTGCCAGCAGCGTAGCGACAAATCAAGAGACCCAGTACTTC	CASSVATNQETQYF
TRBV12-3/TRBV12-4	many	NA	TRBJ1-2	TGTGCCAGCAGTCCGAAGAGGAATCCCGTGACCTATGGCTACACCTTC	CASSPKRNPVTYGYTF
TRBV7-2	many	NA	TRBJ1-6	TGTGCCAGCAGCCGACCGGTGGGGGGTTATTCACCCCTCCACTTT	CASSRPVGGYSPLHF
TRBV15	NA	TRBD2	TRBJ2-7	TGTGCCACCAGTTTCGGGGGGGAGGTCAACGAGCAGTACTTC	CATSFGGEVNEQYF
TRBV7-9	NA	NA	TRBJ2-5	TGTGCCAGCAGACCTGTATCCCAAGAGACCCAGTACTTC	CASRPVSQETQYF
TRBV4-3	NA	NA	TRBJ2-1	TGCGCCAGCAGCCAAGATAGGGGGAACTACAATGAGCAGTTCTTC	CASSQDRGNYNEQFF
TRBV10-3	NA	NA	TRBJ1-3	TGTGCCATCAGTGAGTCAGGTCACTCTGGAAACACCATATATTTT	CAISESGHSGNTIYF